This is a list of T cell receptor beta chains from one sample in a study of lymphopenia after photon versus proton radiotherapy. Sequencing was performed with immunoSEQ multiplex PCR; in TCRdb, only in-frame clones are kept and a portion is missing. This sample has some 45,000 clones, with about four fifths found just once. This specimen was peripheral blood, taken from a patient treated with proton-based radiotherapy. These receptors all stem from a woman in her seventies with pancreatic cancer. The conserved cysteine and the conserved F or W are not part of the CDR3 here. Fields, in order: CDR3 protein, V gene, CDR3 length.

cdr3_aa: ASSRGPSRTTDTQY
v_call: TRBV7-8
cdr3_length: 14

cdr3_aa: ASSIEGQGAKRWTGELF
v_call: TRBV19
cdr3_length: 17

cdr3_aa: ASSYNLAGVSNEQF
v_call: TRBV19
cdr3_length: 14

cdr3_aa: ASSLGQGAEGYT
v_call: TRBV11-3
cdr3_length: 12

cdr3_aa: ASSLDLADRTNEKLF
v_call: TRBV7-2
cdr3_length: 15

cdr3_aa: ASSAGTSNTGELF
v_call: TRBV9
cdr3_length: 13

cdr3_aa: ASSPGAGEEQY
v_call: TRBV5-1
cdr3_length: 11

cdr3_aa: ATSRDQRGRETQY
v_call: TRBV15
cdr3_length: 13

cdr3_aa: AWSSFRDRNGYT
v_call: TRBV30
cdr3_length: 12

cdr3_aa: ASSLEFSGRQGVNEQF
v_call: TRBV7-6
cdr3_length: 16

cdr3_aa: ASSLGVRQPQH
v_call: TRBV28
cdr3_length: 11

cdr3_aa: AGRDRGYGEKLF
v_call: TRBV30
cdr3_length: 12

cdr3_aa: ASSDGSGSNEQF
v_call: TRBV6-1
cdr3_length: 12

cdr3_aa: ASSFSAPSGNTIY
v_call: TRBV7-9
cdr3_length: 13

cdr3_aa: ASSFSSYNEQF
v_call: TRBV6-5
cdr3_length: 11

cdr3_aa: ASSSRTGEYYEQY
v_call: TRBV7-9
cdr3_length: 13

cdr3_aa: ASNRVSGYEQY
v_call: TRBV2
cdr3_length: 11

cdr3_aa: AWSHDENTEAF
v_call: TRBV30
cdr3_length: 11

cdr3_aa: ASSPRLPAKNTQY
v_call: TRBV5-8
cdr3_length: 13

cdr3_aa: ASSVGGFRNSPLH
v_call: TRBV9
cdr3_length: 13

cdr3_aa: ASSPQGQREVFGNEQF
v_call: TRBV18
cdr3_length: 16

cdr3_aa: SVVEGLRPRQETQY
v_call: TRBV29-1
cdr3_length: 14

cdr3_aa: ASKSGSGGSYEQY
v_call: TRBV13
cdr3_length: 13

cdr3_aa: ASSGSGNTIY
v_call: TRBV6-5
cdr3_length: 10

cdr3_aa: ASSWWTSGTNEQF
v_call: TRBV28
cdr3_length: 13

cdr3_aa: ASSLNGNQPQH
v_call: TRBV28
cdr3_length: 11

cdr3_aa: ASSPRQAGELF
v_call: TRBV11-3
cdr3_length: 11

cdr3_aa: ASSPEDRGWFRGANVLT
v_call: TRBV11-3
cdr3_length: 17

cdr3_aa: ASSQETGNTEAF
v_call: TRBV4-3
cdr3_length: 12

cdr3_aa: ASSLDQGLAVEQY
v_call: TRBV11-2
cdr3_length: 13

cdr3_aa: ASSVGDFDTGELF
v_call: TRBV7-9
cdr3_length: 13

cdr3_aa: ATGGLAGTKIYNEQF
v_call: TRBV19
cdr3_length: 15

cdr3_aa: ASSDSTGPYNSPLH
v_call: TRBV2
cdr3_length: 14

cdr3_aa: ASSAQDREVGYT
v_call: TRBV9
cdr3_length: 12

cdr3_aa: ASSWDRNTEAF
v_call: TRBV18
cdr3_length: 11

cdr3_aa: SASVPGGATEAF
v_call: TRBV29-1
cdr3_length: 12

cdr3_aa: ASTPGAGLADNEQF
v_call: TRBV5-1
cdr3_length: 14

cdr3_aa: ASKSQADRGYGYT
v_call: TRBV28
cdr3_length: 13

cdr3_aa: ASSGRGTVYGYT
v_call: TRBV2
cdr3_length: 12

cdr3_aa: ASSPSTSGTYEQY
v_call: TRBV4-2
cdr3_length: 13

cdr3_aa: ASRLANGKAARFNEQF
v_call: TRBV12-2
cdr3_length: 16

cdr3_aa: ASSSGGGSPLH
v_call: TRBV7-3
cdr3_length: 11

cdr3_aa: AVGEGIIYGYT
v_call: TRBV10-3
cdr3_length: 11

cdr3_aa: ASSFTGEESYT
v_call: TRBV5-5
cdr3_length: 11

cdr3_aa: ASSDPGTGIGANVLT
v_call: TRBV19
cdr3_length: 15

cdr3_aa: ASSVVGAAGGPSKTDTQY
v_call: TRBV9
cdr3_length: 18